This T cell receptor beta chain comes out of a study of blood T cells in healthy people across ages. Then a second PCR, running roughly 7 to 11 cycles, was carried out with a sample-barcoded 5' primer and a J-beta primer mix. TCRdb redid the calling of the 5' RACE reads with MiXCR, one entry per CDR3 protein. The data contain roughly 1,500,000 distinct CDR3 sequences, around 39% of them singletons. From germline, CDR1 is SNHLY and CDR2 FYNNEI. The ends lost 5 bases at V and 9 bases at J; junction bases unmatched: 15. The CDR3 is 16 residues long. This clonotype came up a few times. The antigen is undetermined. Study-level results: A roughly linear fall in TCR beta diversity per million T cells was seen with increasing age.

The sequence was obtained from a woman between 18 and 30 years old in good health. Sequencing used blood. This chain uses TRBV2 with TRBJ2-7; TRBD2 aligns across 11 bases. The CDR3 sequence is CASSPNRLAGFLRQYF. The CDR3 DNA reads TGTGCCAGCAGTCCAAATCGACTAGCGGGATTCTTAAGGCAGTACTTC.